Below, 10 T cell receptor beta chains from the same sample are listed, as sequenced in a study of blood T cells in healthy people across ages. The use of a sample-barcoded 5' primer and a J-beta primer mix characterized a second PCR of roughly 6 to 11 cycles. A single record per CDR3 protein comes from TCRdb applying MiXCR to the 5' RACE reads. The sample records nearly 1 million distinct CDR3 sequences, around 54% being singletons. The sequencing input was blood. The receptor source for this set is a woman aged 55-70 years in good health.

This clonotype has a handful of counts. This chain connects TRBV6-5 to TRBJ2-7, with D uncertain. V lost 6 bases, J lost 0 bases, and 15 bases lay in between. Germline CDR1 is MNHEY and CDR2 is SVGAGI. The CDR3 contains 15 residues. Here the CDR3 DNA reads TGTGCCAGCAGCCCGATTTGGACCTCCTCCTACGAGCAGTACTTC. Translating gives CASSPIWTSSYEQYF.

The chain joins TRBV20-1 to TRBJ2-7, with 10 positions matching TRBD2. Germline V lookup: CDR1 DFQATT, CDR2 SNEGSKA (reference sequence). The CDR3 has 15 residues. V was pared by 1 base and J by 4 bases, with 7 bases of the junction left unmatched. In DNA, the CDR3 is TGCAGTGCTAGAGTCCCTAGCGGGAGCAGATACGAGCAGTACTTC. Protein product: CSARVPSGSRYEQYF.

The chain has TRBV27 and TRBJ2-1, with D perhaps TRBD2 (5 bases). Germline loops: CDR1 MNHEY, CDR2 SMNVEV (reference sequence). This CDR3 is built from 15 residues. The germline V and J ends were trimmed by 10 bases and 9 bases, with 25 bases remaining between them. Here the CDR3 reads CATLSVSDWQREQFF. The CDR3 DNA sequence: TGTGCCACTCTCAGCGTATCGGACTGGCAACGTGAGCAGTTCTTC.

This clonotype was seen a single time. The J gene is TRBJ2-1, the V gene TRBV11-2, with TRBD1 matching over 11 bases. The CDR3 is 15 amino acids. Germline V gives CDR1 SGHAT, CDR2 FQNNGV. Trimming took 7 bases from V and 10 from J; bases not matched to a gene: 12. The CDR3 sequence is CASNLAGTGGEEQFF. The CDR3 coding sequence is TGTGCCAGCAACCTAGCCGGGACAGGGGGAGAAGAGCAGTTCTTC.

J is TRBJ2-7 and V is TRBV6-6; D is possibly TRBD1 (6 bases). The CDR3 spans 16 residues. V was cut by 2 bases and J by 2 bases, with 16 bases left in between. Germline V lookup: CDR1 MNHNY, CDR2 SVGAGI (reference sequence). CDR3 bases: TGTGCCAGCAGTTACCGGGACACTCATACAGCCTACGAGCAGTACTTC. It is translated as CASSYRDTHTAYEQYF.

This chain joins TRBV24-1 and TRBJ2-1; TRBD1 aligns across 9 bases. With 12 bases clipped from V and 5 bases from J, the junction kept 10 bases outside the gene matches. CDR1 is KGHDR and CDR2 is SFDVKD in the germline V gene. This CDR3 has 14 residues. The CDR3 loop reads CAVSGTGRHNEQFF. DNA for the CDR3: TGTGCCGTCTCCGGGACAGGGCGTCACAATGAGCAGTTCTTC.

This chain joins TRBV6-4 and TRBJ2-4, with TRBD2 matching over 11 bases. The tail of the sequence fits TRBJ2-5 better, so the J call may be wrong. Looked up from germline, CDR1 is MRHNA and CDR2 is SNTAGT. The CDR3 runs 20 residues. This CDR3 is CASSDDEGKKGLAGEETQYF. In DNA, the CDR3 is TGTGCCAGCAGCGACGATGAAGGAAAGAAAGGACTAGCGGGTGAAGAGACCCAGTACTTC.

This clonotype was observed many times. The rearrangement joins TRBV10-3 to TRBJ2-3; 11 nucleotides agree with TRBD2. Per the germline V gene, CDR1 is ENHRY and CDR2 is SYGVKD. CDR3 length equals 15 residues. J lost 3 bases, V lost 6 bases, and 5 bases had no gene match. CDR3 protein: CAIRGLAGSTDTQYF. As DNA, the CDR3 is TGTGCCATCAGAGGACTAGCGGGCTCAACAGATACGCAGTATTTT.

This clonotype was observed once. The chain joins TRBV6-6 to TRBJ1-4; D remains unclear. The CDR3 contains 13 residues. CDR1 is MNHNY and CDR2 is SVGAGI in the germline V gene (reference sequence). Deletions cut 6 bases from V and 7 bases from J, with 12 bases between. This chain's CDR3 is CASRKGTVEKLFF. The CDR3 region has the DNA TGTGCCAGCAGGAAGGGAACCGTTGAAAAACTGTTTTTT.

The V and J genes are TRBV7-9 and TRBJ2-1, with 10 bases fitting TRBD2. V lost 2 bases, J lost 8 bases, and 6 bases stayed unmatched. Germline CDR1 and CDR2: SEHNR and FQNEAQ (reference sequence). This CDR3 is 15 amino acids long. CDR3 in amino acids: CASSLRTSGLHEQFF. The CDR3 DNA reads TGTGCCAGCAGCTTAAGGACTAGCGGCCTCCATGAGCAGTTCTTC.